These T cell receptor beta chains were read from a single sample in a study of control samples from healthy donors and cancer patients. The method was immunoSEQ multiplex PCR; TCRdb's version includes in-frame clones alone and lacks a portion of them. This table holds roughly 220,000 clones, around 94% found once. Sequenced input: blood. The receptor set was obtained from a man in his fifties in good health. Each CDR3 is given with its conserved first and last residue. A D gene is named only where the DNA matches it firmly.

j_gene | v_gene | d_gene | CDR3aa
TRBJ2-1 | TRBV6-2/TRBV6-3 | TRBD2 | CASSYRTSGAYNEQFF
TRBJ1-4 | TRBV19 | . | CASSIDRGGVRRYEKLFF
TRBJ1-2 | TRBV28 | . | CASSRLLKDYGYTF
TRBJ1-5 | TRBV10-3 | . | CAISDQVGSNQPQHF
TRBJ1-5 | TRBV24-1 | . | CATSEGWSNQPQHF
TRBJ1-4 | TRBV7-9 | . | CASSLQGFGEKLFF
TRBJ2-7 | TRBV5-1 | . | CASSAVAYEQYF
TRBJ1-1 | TRBV9 | . | CASSADSNTEAFF
TRBJ2-6 | TRBV5-1 | . | CASSVEGTPNVLTF
TRBJ1-3 | TRBV6-5 | . | CASSYGQSGNTIYF